The T cell receptor beta chain under discussion was sequenced for a study of OX40 agonist ivuxolimab in advanced cancers. Study at large: Of mixed ages from about 23 to 90 and averaging approximately 60 years, the group was over 80% male. Participants could have had prior anti-PD-1, anti-PD-L1 or anti-CTLA-4 therapy, and approximately 40% had some. Overall study findings and caveats: Doses of 0.1 to 3.0 mg/kg were accompanied by clonal expansion of CD4+ and CD8+ blood T cells by week 6.

Exclusion applied to patients with autoimmune disease history or systemic immunosuppression. The table lists this clone with a count of one. What it recognizes is unknown. The data were produced by immunoSEQ multiplex PCR, yet TCRdb's version contains in-frame clones alone and is incomplete. The sample lists fewer than 45,000 clones, about 88% occurring once. The TCR originated in an adult with an advanced solid tumor such as melanoma, head and neck, liver or kidney cancer. The input for sequencing was CD4+ or CD8+ T cells sorted from blood, taken in a trial of the OX40 agonist ivuxolimab.

The CDR3 loop is CASSFDRDSYIVEQYF. CDR3 coding DNA: TGTGCCAGCAGCTTCGACCGGGACAGCTATATAGTCGAGCAGTACTTC. The chain is built from TRBV7-8 and TRBJ2-7; TRBD1 aligns across 7 bases. CDR3 length equals 16 residues. V shed 3 bases and J 6 bases; nucleotides not matched to a gene: 14. Germline V gene lookup returns CDR1 SGHVS and CDR2 FQNEAQ.